The 16 T cell receptor beta chains reported below all come from one sample, sequenced in a study of blood T cell repertoires in COVID-19. Generated by immunoSEQ multiplex PCR, the TCRdb table keeps only in-frame clones and is missing some. Among approximately 170,000 clones listed, around 81% were seen once. Source material: peripheral blood. The receptors here all came from a man in his fifties or sixties with active or convalescent COVID-19.

V usage is TRBV20-1 and J usage is TRBJ2-5; D possibly corresponds to TRBD1 (6 bases). Germline loops: CDR1 DFQATT, CDR2 SNEGSKA (reference sequence). Trimming cost V 6 bases and J 5 bases, with 10 bases left between them. There are 11 residues in the CDR3. In DNA, the CDR3 is TGCAGTGCAAACAGGGCGGAGACCCAGTACTTC. It is translated as CSANRAETQYF.

The chain uses TRBV19 and TRBJ2-7; tentative D call: TRBD1 (6 bases). V dropped 6 bases and J dropped 2 bases, with 11 bases sitting between them. This CDR3 spans 13 amino acids. Per germline, CDR1 LNHDA and CDR2 SQIVND (reference sequence). CDR3 sequence reads: CASRIQGPYEQYF. The CDR3 bases are TGTGCCAGTAGGATACAGGGTCCCTACGAGCAGTACTTC.

The chain uses TRBV15 and TRBJ2-7; TRBD2 aligns across 8 bases. The CDR3 is 16 residues long. J was trimmed by 0 bases and V by 0 bases; bases with no gene match: 4. CDR1 and CDR2 from the germline V gene are LNHNV and YYDKDF (reference sequence). The CDR3: CATSRDRTSGSYEQYF. CDR3 nucleotides: TGTGCCACCAGCAGAGACCGTACTAGCGGCTCCTACGAGCAGTACTTC.

This chain links TRBV3-1 (or the pseudogene TRBV3-2) with TRBJ1-2, with 7 bases aligning to TRBD1. V trimming: 4 bases; J trimming: 6 bases; junction bases outside the gene matches: 8. Germline assignment: CDR1 LGHDT and CDR2 YNNKEL (reference sequence). The CDR3 length is 14 residues. CDR3 sequence (DNA): TGTGCCAGCAGCCTAGAACAGGGGTACAATGGCTACACCTTC. It specifies CASSLEQGYNGYTF.

The genes are TRBV28 and TRBJ1-2; 11 bases align to TRBD1. J lost 4 bases, V lost 6 bases, and 1 base had no gene match. Germline V gene sequence: CDR1 MDHEN, CDR2 SYDVKM. The CDR3 contains 13 residues. The CDR3: CASRGQGVYGYTF. Written as DNA, the CDR3 is TGTGCCAGCAGGGGACAGGGGGTCTATGGCTACACCTTC.

This clone turned up a few times. V is TRBV6-5 and J is TRBJ2-2; D might be TRBD1 (6 bases). This CDR3 region has 14 residues. The V gene's germline CDR1 is MNHEY and CDR2 SVGAGI. With 7 bases removed from V and 8 bases from J, the gap between germline ends came to 17 bases. The CDR3 region is CASTLIPGVGELFF. The CDR3, as DNA: TGTGCCAGCACCTTAATTCCAGGGGTAGGGGAGCTGTTTTTT.

V and J are TRBV5-6 and TRBJ1-2; D is unclear. The length of the CDR3 is 15 residues. Germline V gene sequence: CDR1 SGHDT, CDR2 YYEEEE. V was pared by 3 bases and J by 4 bases, with 16 bases between. DNA of the CDR3: TGTGCCAGCAGCTCCTTAGCCGGGATCTCCTATGGCTACACCTTC. Protein product: CASSSLAGISYGYTF.

The V and J genes are TRBV19 and TRBJ2-7, with D possibly being TRBD1 (6 bases). Germline CDR1 and CDR2: LNHDA and SQIVND (reference sequence). This CDR3 is built from 14 residues. Trimming shortened V by 5 bases and J by 3 bases, and 14 bases separated the two germline ends. CDR3 protein: CASSAQGSDYEQYF. DNA of the CDR3: TGTGCCAGTAGTGCACAGGGCTCGGACTACGAGCAGTACTTC.

The genes are TRBV3-1 (or the pseudogene TRBV3-2) and TRBJ1-2, with a weak D call TRBD1 (5 bases). The CDR3 has 15 amino acids. V was shortened by 1 base and J by 4 bases, with 13 bases between the two germline ends. Per the germline V gene, CDR1 is LGHDT and CDR2 is YNNKEL (reference sequence). The CDR3 nucleotides are TGTGCCAGCAGCCAAGGGCGAGGGGAGGGCTATGGCTACACCTTC. It codes for CASSQGRGEGYGYTF.

The V and J genes are TRBV9 and TRBJ2-3; D is unresolved. The CDR3 covers 14 residues. CDR1 and CDR2 (germline): SGDLS, YYNGEE. The V end was cut by 2 bases, the J end by 0 bases, with 7 bases between. Written as DNA, the CDR3 is TGTGCCAGCAGCGTGGCCCCTAGCACAGATACGCAGTATTTT. This codes for CASSVAPSTDTQYF.

The chain employs TRBV20-1 and TRBJ2-7; tentatively, D is TRBD2 (6 bases). The germline gives CDR1 DFQATT, CDR2 SNEGSKA (reference sequence). There are 13 residues in the CDR3. V was cut by 3 bases and J by 3 bases, with 12 bases left in between. CDR3 region: CSASLDSGYEQYF. CDR3 bases: TGCAGTGCTAGTCTAGATAGCGGCTACGAGCAGTACTTC.

The gene calls are TRBV11-2 and TRBJ2-2; TRBD2 matches at 8 bases. Germline V gene sequence: CDR1 SGHAT, CDR2 FQNNGV. Unmatched junction bases numbered 11, after V lost 5 bases and J lost 3 bases. The CDR3 is 17 residues long. The CDR3 is CASSQRLATVYTGELFF. The DNA of the CDR3 is TGTGCCAGCAGCCAGAGACTAGCGACGGTTTACACCGGGGAGCTGTTTTTT.

The rearrangement links TRBV27 to TRBJ1-3; D remains unclear. The germline V gene has CDR1 MNHEY and CDR2 SMNVEV (reference sequence). V was cut by 5 bases and J by 4 bases, with 12 bases left in between. This CDR3 has 14 residues. The CDR3 DNA follows: TGTGCCAGCAGTCCACTCGGCGGGGGAAACACCATATATTTT. It encodes CASSPLGGGNTIYF.

CDR3 loop: CSVSTGYGTEAFF. CDR3 coding DNA: TGCAGCGTTTCTACAGGGTACGGCACTGAAGCTTTCTTT. The V gene is TRBV29-1, the J gene TRBJ1-1; D perhaps matches TRBD1 (6 bases). V was clipped by 5 bases and J by 4 bases, with 14 bases between them. There are 13 residues in the CDR3. The germline V gene encodes CDR1 SQVTM and CDR2 ANQGSEA.

V is TRBV5-4 and J is TRBJ1-3; D remains ambiguous. The CDR3 loop spans 14 amino acids. From germline, CDR1 is SGHNT and CDR2 YYREEE (reference sequence). V was shortened by 3 bases and J by 8 bases, with 15 bases between the two germline ends. Written as DNA, the CDR3 is TGTGCCAGCAGCTCGGAATTGTCCCTAGACACCATATATTTT. Its protein is CASSSELSLDTIYF.

The gene calls are TRBV5-5 and TRBJ2-1; TRBD1 aligns across 9 bases. The CDR3 runs to 16 residues. Germline loops: CDR1 SGHKS, CDR2 YYEKEE (reference sequence). The junction had 6 bases not matched to a gene; V was cut back by 1 base and J by 4 bases. As DNA, the CDR3 is TGTGCCAGCAGCTTGTACAGGGGGCGCGGATACAATGAGCAGTTCTTC. Translated: CASSLYRGRGYNEQFF. Supplemented by reference TRBV5-5 and TRBJ2-1, the full variable domain reads DAGVTQSPTHLIKTRGQQVTLRCSPISGHKSVSWYQQVLGQGPQFIFQYYEKEERGRGNFPDRFSARQFPNYSSELNVNALLLGDSALYLCASSLYRGRGYNEQFFGPGTRLTVL.